Each of the 10 T cell receptor beta chains below was sequenced from the same sample in a study of CD8+CD57+ T cells in acquired aplastic anemia. Genomic DNA was employed as the template in profiling TCR beta VDJ and CDR3. TCRdb processed the reads anew with MiXCR; each CDR3 protein has one entry. The sample includes a few hundred thousand distinct CDR3 sequences, about a third of them seen just once. Sequencing was carried out using sorted CD4+, CD8+, or CD8+CD57+ T cells (not recorded which) from PBMCs. The receptors derive from a human donor in good health, serving as a control.

This clonotype was counted many times. J is TRBJ1-2 and V is TRBV2; D perhaps matches TRBD1 (6 bases). V lost 7 bases to trimming and J lost 9 bases, with 21 bases between them. This CDR3 spans 14 amino acids. Germline V gene data show CDR1 as SNHLY and CDR2 as FYNNEI. The CDR3 region is CASTWGGAQRSYTF. The CDR3 DNA reads as TGTGCCAGCACGTGGGGGGGGGCGCAAAGAAGCTACACCTTC.

This sequence joins TRBV2 and TRBJ2-3; D not certain. This CDR3 comprises 14 residues. V lost 4 bases to trimming and J lost 5 bases, with 13 bases between them. Germline CDR1 is SNHLY and CDR2 is FYNNEI. The CDR3 bases are TGTGCCAGCAGTGGACTTTCGCCGGGAGATACGCAGTATTTT. It codes for CASSGLSPGDTQYF.

The sample holds many counts of this clonotype. V and J are TRBV7-3 and TRBJ2-5; either TRBD1 or TRBD2 may fit D (5 bases each). The V gene's germline CDR1 is SGHTA and CDR2 FQGTGA. Trimming took 2 bases from V and 5 from J, leaving 12 bases between them. This CDR3 spans 14 amino acids. The CDR3 region has the DNA TGTGCCAGCAGCTTAGTTGGGGGTGGTGAGACCCAGTACTTC. It is translated as CASSLVGGGETQYF.

The sample holds many counts of this clonotype. J is TRBJ1-1 and V is TRBV15; a weak D match, TRBD1 (5 bases). In germline, CDR1 is LNHNV, CDR2 YYDKDF (reference sequence). V dropped 1 base and J dropped 8 bases, with 11 bases sitting between them. The CDR3 extends over 13 amino acids. CDR3 coding DNA: TGTGCCACCAGCAGAGGCCTAGGGGCAGAAGCTTTCTTT. Its translation is CATSRGLGAEAFF.

This chain joins TRBV15 and TRBJ2-7, with D perhaps TRBD2 (5 bases). The CDR3 runs 15 residues. Per the germline V gene, CDR1 is LNHNV and CDR2 is YYDKDF (reference sequence). Trimming took 3 bases from V and 0 from J, leaving 12 bases between them. Written as DNA, the CDR3 is TGTGCCACCAGCAGCCCGAGGGAAAGCTCCTACGAGCAGTACTTC. This sequence encodes CATSSPRESSYEQYF.

V usage is TRBV12-3 or TRBV12-4 and J usage is TRBJ2-2, with 8 nucleotides matching TRBD1. The junction had 11 bases not matched to a gene; V was cut back by 6 bases and J by 5 bases. CDR3 length: 16 amino acids. CDR3 in DNA: TGTGCCAGCAGCCCACCTCAGGGGGCTGTAACCGGGGAGCTGTTTTTT. As protein: CASSPPQGAVTGELFF.

Turning to this clonotype: This clone may be a read error of a much larger clone one base away. The chain recombines TRBV19 with TRBJ2-1; weak D call: TRBD2 (6 bases). Germline V gene lookup returns CDR1 LNHDA and CDR2 SQIVND (reference sequence). Trimming cost V 6 bases and J 6 bases, with 18 bases left between them. This CDR3 is 15 amino acids long. CDR3 residues: CASSSGTPRGNEQFF. The CDR3 DNA sequence: TGTGCCAGTAGCTCCGGGACTCCACGGGGCAATGAGCAGTTCTTC.

The DNA for the CDR3 is TGTGCCAGCAAAAAACAGGGATCCTCCTACAATGAGCAGTTCTTC. It yields the protein CASKKQGSSYNEQFF. V gene TRBV2 combines with J gene TRBJ2-1; D perhaps matches TRBD1 (6 bases). CDR1 and CDR2 (germline): SNHLY, FYNNEI. The ends were cut back, 7 bases at V and 0 bases at J, with 13 bases in the middle. The CDR3 has 15 amino acids. Drawing the rest from reference TRBV2 and TRBJ2-1, the complete variable domain is EPEVTQTPSHQVTQMGQEVILRCVPISNHLYFYWYRQILGQKVEFLVSFYNNEISEKSEIFDDQFSVERPDGSNFTLKIRSTKLEDSAMYFCASKKQGSSYNEQFFGPGTRLTVL.

This clonotype was seen only a few times. Given the absence of the conserved phenylalanine or tryptophan at the CDR3 end, a read error is likely. The J gene is TRBJ1-1, the V gene TRBV19, with 8 positions matching TRBD1. Germline V lookup: CDR1 LNHDA, CDR2 SQIVND (reference sequence). Unmatched junction bases numbered 9, after V lost 3 bases and J lost 0 bases. The CDR3 runs 17 residues. CDR3 sequence: CASSMEGQVFMNTEAFS. The CDR3 DNA reads TGTGCCAGTAGTATGGAGGGACAGGTTTTTATGAACACTGAAGCTTTCTCT.

Details on this clonotype: A much larger clone sits a single nucleotide away, making a read error possible. This CDR3 is missing its conserved last phenylalanine or tryptophan, likely due to a read error. The V call is TRBV20-1, the J call TRBJ2-5; D may match TRBD1 or TRBD2 (5 bases each). Trimming left V 2 bases short and J 3 bases short, with 16 bases between. The CDR3 is 15 amino acids. Germline V gives CDR1 DFQATT, CDR2 SNEGSKA (reference sequence). CDR3 protein: CSARLSPGTKETQYL. CDR3 nucleotide sequence: TGCAGTGCTAGACTCTCGCCTGGGACCAAAGAGACCCAGTACCTC.